This passage covers 27 T cell receptor beta chains from one sample sequenced in a study of cytomegalovirus exposure and HLA in healthy donors. Both 60 Vbeta primers and 13 Jbeta primers went into the PCR. The repertoire was sequenced with immunoSEQ multiplex PCR; TCRdb's copy has only in-frame clones and lacks some. The table lists roughly 150,000 clones, around 73% of them singletons, with approximately 5.1% in the top ten. Material for sequencing was PBMCs. Source of these receptors: a woman in her late teens or twenties in good health and CMV-seropositive.

The gene calls are TRBV11-2 and TRBJ2-5, with TRBD2 matching 11 bases. The CDR3 consists of 17 residues. Germline CDR1 is SGHAT and CDR2 is FQNNGV. Trimming cost V 2 bases and J 2 bases; bases outside gene matches: 7. In DNA, the CDR3 is TGTGCCAGCAGCTTAAGGGGAACTAGCGGGGGACAAGAGACCCAGTACTTC. Protein sequence: CASSLRGTSGGQETQYF.

The genes are TRBV28 and TRBJ2-5; D gene ambiguous. TRBJ2-7 explains the end of the DNA better; the J call may be wrong. CDR3 length equals 16 residues. Germline V gene sequence: CDR1 MDHEN, CDR2 SYDVKM. CDR3 sequence (DNA): TGTGCCAGCAGGACCCCGAGGCAAGGAAAGGCCCACGAGCAGTACTTC. It translates to CASRTPRQGKAHEQYF.

The count of this clone is one. V usage is TRBV19 and J usage is TRBJ2-2, with 7 bases lining up with TRBD1. The CDR3 extends over 15 amino acids. Germline V gene lookup returns CDR1 LNHDA and CDR2 SQIVND (reference sequence). J gave up 3 bases and V 8 bases, and 9 bases lay outside the gene matches. Here the CDR3 DNA reads TGTGCCAGTCAGACCTTTGACAGGGACACCGGGGAGCTGTTTTTT. Its translation is CASQTFDRDTGELFF.

This chain connects TRBV28 to TRBJ2-7, with 8 positions matching TRBD1. V lost 4 bases, J lost 3 bases, and 11 bases stayed unmatched. The V gene's germline CDR1 is MDHEN and CDR2 SYDVKM. This CDR3 has 16 amino acids. Written as DNA, the CDR3 is TGTGCCAGCAGTTCCCCCGGACAGGGTCTCCTCTACGAGCAGTACTTC. It is translated as CASSSPGQGLLYEQYF. The full variable domain, completed using reference TRBV28 and TRBJ2-7, is DVKVTQSSRYLVKRTGEKVFLECVQDMDHENMFWYRQDPGLGLRLIYFSYDVKMKEKGDIPEGYSVSREKKERFSLILESASTNQTSMYLCASSSPGQGLLYEQYFGPGTRLTVT.

V gene TRBV7-2 combines with J gene TRBJ2-3, with a tentative D call TRBD2 (5 bases). Trimming left V 6 bases short and J 1 base short, with 11 bases between. Per germline, CDR1 SGHTA and CDR2 FQGNSA. CDR3 length: 14 residues. The CDR3 coding sequence is TGTGCCAGCAGATCACTAGTTGGCACAGATACGCAGTATTTT. This codes for CASRSLVGTDTQYF. Filled out from reference TRBV7-2 and TRBJ2-3, the complete variable domain reads GAGVSQSPSNKVTEKGKDVELRCDPISGHTALYWYRQSLGQGLEFLIYFQGNSAPDKSGLPSDRFSAERTGGSVSTLTIQRTQQEDSAVYLCASRSLVGTDTQYFGPGTRLTVL.

This clone turned up a few times. The chain uses TRBV30 and TRBJ2-7; maybe TRBD2 (6 bases). Germline lookup yields CDR1 GTSNPN and CDR2 SVGIG (reference sequence). Deletions cut 2 bases from V and 7 bases from J, with 12 bases between. This CDR3 comprises 12 residues. CDR3 nucleotides: TGTGCCTGGAGTCAGTATCGGGGGGAGCAGTACTTC. Translated, it gives CAWSQYRGEQYF.

A note on this clone: At one boundary the junction diverges from the germline segment, which might be a read error. This chain joins TRBV7-7 and TRBJ2-5, with TRBD2 matching over 8 bases. Per the germline V gene, CDR1 is SSHAT and CDR2 is FNYEAQ (reference sequence). The CDR3 loop spans 16 amino acids. CDR3 nucleotides: TGTGCTAGCAGCTTACGAGGCGGGGGGCGCCGGGAGACCCAGTACTTC. It translates to CASSLRGGGRRETQYF.

CDR3 region: CASSLQAGGLNEQFF. The CDR3, as DNA: TGTGCCAGCAGCTTACAAGCGGGGGGGCTTAATGAGCAGTTCTTC. The V gene is TRBV7-3, the J gene TRBJ2-1, with TRBD2 matching over 10 bases. Germline V gives CDR1 SGHTA, CDR2 FQGTGA. With V trimmed by 2 bases and J by 7 bases, 5 bases remained unmatched. This CDR3 spans 15 amino acids.

The CDR3 bases are TGCGCCAGCAGCTCCATTTCGGGAGGGGTCGAGCAGTACTTC. Translated, it gives CASSSISGGVEQYF. The chain uses TRBV5-1 and TRBJ2-7; 8 bases agree with TRBD2. The junction had 8 bases not matched to a gene; V was cut back by 3 bases and J by 6 bases. CDR3 length: 14 amino acids. CDR1 and CDR2 (germline): SGHRS, YFSETQ.

This chain connects TRBV7-9 to TRBJ1-4; no firm D call. Germline V CDR1 and CDR2: SEHNR, FQNEAQ (reference sequence). This CDR3 contains 15 residues. Trimming took off 1 base at V and 4 bases at J, with 10 bases between the two ends. The CDR3: CASSLGARVNEKLFF. CDR3 sequence (DNA): TGTGCCAGCAGCTTAGGGGCGCGGGTTAATGAAAAACTGTTTTTT.

This clone was counted a single time. The chain has TRBV27 and TRBJ1-2; 8 bases agree with TRBD1. V dropped 5 bases and J dropped 7; count of bases not matched to a gene: 6. There are 13 residues in the CDR3. In germline, CDR1 is MNHEY, CDR2 SMNVEV (reference sequence). DNA for the CDR3: TGTGCCAGCAGTCACCAGGGGGCCGGTGGCTACACCTTC. It specifies CASSHQGAGGYTF.

The V and J genes are TRBV29-1 and TRBJ2-7; TRBD1 is a possible D gene (6 bases). CDR3 length: 12 amino acids. Germline V lookup: CDR1 SQVTM, CDR2 ANQGSEA. V was pared by 4 bases and J by 1 base, with 8 bases between. This CDR3 reads CSVGQESYEQYF. CDR3 DNA: TGCAGCGTTGGACAGGAGTCCTACGAGCAGTACTTC.

The chain combines TRBV9 with TRBJ1-1; possible D gene TRBD1, 5 bases. The CDR3 length is 14 residues. Between the trimmed V and J ends, which lost 4 bases and 4 bases, there was a span of 14 bases. The V gene's germline CDR1 is SGDLS and CDR2 YYNGEE. The CDR3 nucleotides are TGTGCCAGCAGCCCTACGACAGCAACCACTGAAGCTTTCTTT. Protein: CASSPTTATTEAFF. Full variable domain (rest looked up from reference TRBV9 and TRBJ1-1): DSGVTQTPKHLITATGQRVTLRCSPRSGDLSVYWYQQSLDQGLQFLIQYYNGEERAKGNILERFSAQQFPDLHSELNLSSLELGDSALYFCASSPTTATTEAFFGQGTRLTVV.

J is TRBJ1-2 and V is TRBV27; D remains unclear. CDR3 size: 14 residues. Germline CDR1 and CDR2: MNHEY and SMNVEV (reference sequence). V was cut by 7 bases and J by 3 bases, with 15 bases left in between. CDR3 sequence: CASTPGRVDYGYTF. DNA of the CDR3: TGTGCCAGCACCCCGGGGAGGGTAGACTATGGCTACACCTTC.

The rearrangement joins TRBV4-2 to TRBJ2-1, with 10 bases matching TRBD2. CDR1 is LGHNA, CDR2 YNFKEQ, per germline. Losses at the gene ends were 0 bases for V and 9 bases for J; bases not matched to a gene: 2. This CDR3 is 14 amino acids long. DNA for the CDR3: TGTGCCAGCAGCCAAGATCTAGCGGGGGTTGAGCAGTTCTTC. Translation: CASSQDLAGVEQFF.

With regard to this clone: Other DNA sequences from this sample encode an identical CDR3 as well. The chain couples TRBV27 to TRBJ2-7, with 11 bases lining up with TRBD1. Germline lookup yields CDR1 MNHEY and CDR2 SMNVEV (reference sequence). There are 14 residues in the CDR3. Trimming at V came to 5 bases and at J to 3 bases, leaving 3 bases not matched to a gene. The CDR3 DNA follows: TGTGCCAGCAGTCCCGGGACAGGGGGCTACGAGCAGTACTTC. As protein: CASSPGTGGYEQYF.

This rearrangement joins TRBV19 to TRBJ1-5, with 8 bases aligning to TRBD1. Germline V gene data show CDR1 as LNHDA and CDR2 as SQIVND (reference sequence). V was clipped by 3 bases and J by 1 base; unmatched bases: 8. The length of the CDR3 is 17 residues. CDR3: CASSIDRGGGSNQPQHF. CDR3 in DNA: TGTGCCAGTAGTATCGACAGGGGCGGCGGGAGCAATCAGCCCCAGCATTTT.

The table lists this clone with a few counts. This CDR3 reads CASSEDTLYGYTF. In DNA form, the CDR3 reads TGTGCCAGCAGTGAGGACACGCTCTATGGCTACACCTTC. The chain recombines TRBV2 with TRBJ1-2; tentative D call: TRBD1 (5 bases). V was clipped by 3 bases and J by 4 bases, with 9 bases between them. This CDR3 spans 13 amino acids. Germline CDR1 reads SNHLY; CDR2 reads FYNNEI.

The chain joins TRBV7-2 to TRBJ2-3; 12 nucleotides line up with TRBD2. The CDR3 spans 17 residues. The germline gives CDR1 SGHTA, CDR2 FQGNSA. Trimming at V came to 1 base and at J to 7 bases, leaving 9 bases not matched to a gene. The CDR3 DNA sequence: TGTGCCAGCAGCTTAGTCTCACTAGCGGGGGGTAGAAATACGCAGTATTTT. Its translation is CASSLVSLAGGRNTQYF.

This clone was counted a few times. The chain is built from TRBV2 and TRBJ1-1; TRBD1 matches 7 bases. Trimming at V came to 4 bases and at J to 6 bases, leaving 8 bases not matched to a gene. The CDR3 has 14 amino acids. The V gene's germline CDR1 is SNHLY and CDR2 FYNNEI. The CDR3 reads CASSAGQAMPEAFF. CDR3 sequence (DNA): TGTGCCAGCAGTGCCGGACAGGCCATGCCTGAAGCTTTCTTT.

The chain combines TRBV25-1 with TRBJ2-7, with unresolved D. This CDR3 comprises 11 residues. Trimming removed 5 bases from V and 2 bases from J, with 4 bases in between. Germline CDR1 reads MGHDK; CDR2 reads SYGVNS. Here the CDR3 DNA reads TGTGCCAGCAGTCTAACCTACGAGCAGTACTTC. Amino acids: CASSLTYEQYF.

The V and J genes are TRBV11-1 and TRBJ2-1; no definite D call. The ends were cut back, 4 bases at V and 6 bases at J, with 13 bases in the middle. The CDR3 runs 14 residues. From germline, CDR1 is SGHAT and CDR2 FQDESV (reference sequence). The CDR3: CASSSPQYPNEQFF. The CDR3 coding sequence is TGTGCCAGCAGCTCACCGCAGTATCCCAATGAGCAGTTCTTC.

This chain joins TRBV28 and TRBJ1-5; TRBD1 matches 10 bases. The CDR3 has 18 residues. V shed 4 bases and J 2 bases; nucleotides not matched to a gene: 11. Looked up from germline, CDR1 is MDHEN and CDR2 is SYDVKM. DNA of the CDR3: TGTGCCAGCAGTTATACCGGGACAGGGGCCGGTGGCAATCAGCCCCAGCATTTT. Its protein product is CASSYTGTGAGGNQPQHF. The full variable domain, rest sourced from reference TRBV28 and TRBJ1-5, is DVKVTQSSRYLVKRTGEKVFLECVQDMDHENMFWYRQDPGLGLRLIYFSYDVKMKEKGDIPEGYSVSREKKERFSLILESASTNQTSMYLCASSYTGTGAGGNQPQHFGDGTRLSIL.

This clone was counted between two and nine times. The chain recombines TRBV10-3 with TRBJ1-2; D is unresolved. Trimming removed 3 bases at V and 8 bases at J, with 13 bases between. The CDR3 covers 13 residues. The germline V gene encodes CDR1 ENHRY and CDR2 SYGVKD. The chain's CDR3 is CAISEVIEGGYTF. The DNA of the CDR3 is TGTGCCATCAGTGAAGTAATAGAGGGCGGCTACACCTTC.

The V call is TRBV4-3, the J call TRBJ2-3, with 12 bases fitting TRBD2. Germline V gene sequence: CDR1 LGHNA, CDR2 YSLEER. The CDR3 sequence is 16 residues long. V trimming: 3 bases; J trimming: 1 base; junction bases outside the gene matches: 2. The CDR3 sequence is CASSQTSGGRTDTQYF. The CDR3 nucleotides are TGCGCCAGCAGCCAGACTAGCGGGGGACGCACAGATACGCAGTATTTT.

V is TRBV14 and J is TRBJ2-7; the match to TRBD2 covers 12 bases. J gave up 3 bases and V 3 bases, and 3 bases lay outside the gene matches. Germline V gives CDR1 SGHDN, CDR2 FVKESK. This CDR3 has 15 amino acids. DNA of the CDR3: TGTGCCAGCAGCCACCCGGGACTAGCGGGCTACGAGCAGTACTTC. Translated: CASSHPGLAGYEQYF. Full variable domain (missing parts from reference TRBV14 and TRBJ2-7): EAGVTQFPSHSVIEKGQTVTLRCDPISGHDNLYWYRRVMGKEIKFLLHFVKESKQDESGMPNNRFLAERTGGTYSTLKVQPAELEDSGVYFCASSHPGLAGYEQYFGPGTRLTVT.

The rearrangement joins TRBV7-9 to TRBJ2-5; D not certain. The J call may be faulty, since TRBJ2-7 better matches the DNA end. The CDR3 has 12 amino acids. Germline V gene data show CDR1 as SEHNR and CDR2 as FQNEAQ (reference sequence). CDR3 sequence (DNA): TGTGCCAGCAGCTCGAGTTCCTACGAGCAGTACTTC. Protein sequence: CASSSSSYEQYF.